The 7 T cell receptor beta chains below all came from one sample that was sequenced in a study of blood T cell repertoires in COVID-19. Sequencing used immunoSEQ multiplex PCR; TCRdb keeps in-frame clones, though not all of them. The repertoire consists of 150,000 to 200,000 clones, with about four fifths occurring once and the leading ten covering roughly 13%. Input material: peripheral blood. All receptors derive from a man between 65 and 85 years old who had recovered from COVID-19.

The chain combines TRBV3-1 (or the pseudogene TRBV3-2) with TRBJ2-3, with D possibly TRBD2 on 5 matching bases. Germline V gene data show CDR1 as LGHDT and CDR2 as YNNKEL (reference sequence). Trimming pared 4 bases from V and 1 base from J, leaving 15 bases between. This CDR3 has 16 amino acids. This CDR3 reads CASSPQRVGRTDTQYF. The CDR3, as DNA: TGTGCCAGCAGCCCACAGAGGGTCGGCCGCACAGATACGCAGTATTTT.

The gene calls are TRBV3-1 (or the pseudogene TRBV3-2) and TRBJ1-1, with D uncertain. V dropped 0 bases and J dropped 1 base, with 6 bases sitting between them. The CDR3 spans 14 residues. Germline V gives CDR1 LGHDT, CDR2 YNNKEL (reference sequence). CDR3 DNA: TGTGCCAGCAGCCAAGACTACAGGAACACTGAAGCTTTCTTT. It yields the protein CASSQDYRNTEAFF.

The genes are TRBV19 and TRBJ2-7, with TRBD2 identical over 14 bases. Germline CDR1 reads LNHDA; CDR2 reads SQIVND (reference sequence). V was clipped by 5 bases and J by 4 bases; unmatched bases: 7. There are 16 residues in the CDR3. In nucleotides, the CDR3 is TGTGCCAGTAGTCCCGGGACTAGCGGGAGTAGATACGAGCAGTACTTC. It codes for CASSPGTSGSRYEQYF.

The chain couples TRBV28 to TRBJ1-2; 11 bases agree with TRBD1. The J segment lost 5 bases and the V segment lost 6 bases, leaving 11 bases of the junction unmatched. Germline V lookup: CDR1 MDHEN, CDR2 SYDVKM. This CDR3 contains 16 residues. This CDR3 reads CASSPTGTGGDYGYTF. CDR3 in DNA: TGTGCCAGCAGCCCCACCGGGACAGGGGGTGATTATGGCTACACCTTC.

J is TRBJ1-2 and V is TRBV21-1; whether TRBD1, the table's D call, matches the DNA was not checked. TRBV21-1 represents a pseudogene. This CDR3 has 14 amino acids. CDR3 loop: CASSIAQGNYGYTF. DNA of the CDR3: TGTGCCAGCAGCATAGCACAGGGGAACTATGGCTACACCTTC.

This sequence joins TRBV7-9 and TRBJ2-5; D gene uncertain. Trimming removed 1 base from V and 0 bases from J, with 9 bases in between. CDR3 length: 15 residues. CDR1 SEHNR and CDR2 FQNEAQ come from the germline V gene (reference sequence). The DNA for the CDR3 is TGTGCCAGCAGCTTAGGGGCAGGATACCAAGAGACCCAGTACTTC. Translating it yields CASSLGAGYQETQYF.

The chain's CDR3 is CATSKQGSGNSPLHF. DNA of the CDR3: TGTGCCACCAGCAAACAGGGGTCGGGAAATTCACCCCTCCACTTT. The chain is built from TRBV15 and TRBJ1-6; TRBD1 aligns across 7 bases. CDR3 length equals 15 residues. V lost 4 bases and J lost 7; bases outside the gene matches: 7. Germline CDR1 reads LNHNV; CDR2 reads YYDKDF (reference sequence).